Following are 2 T cell receptor beta chains from one sample sequenced in a study of PD-L1 blockade in urothelial cancer. Specified time point: peripheral blood 6 weeks after treatment start. Profiling relied on immunoSEQ multiplex PCR, and the TCRdb table lists in-frame clones only, not all of them. This sample has over 70,000 clones, with roughly 80% found just once. The specimen comprised PBMCs, sampled around atezolizumab (anti-PD-L1) treatment. These TCRs come from a man in his 70s with urothelial cancer.

The sample holds a few counts of this clone. The V and J genes are TRBV13 and TRBJ2-1; 10 bases are a match to TRBD1. The CDR3 loop spans 17 amino acids. The ends lost 5 bases at V and 6 bases at J; junction bases unmatched: 13. Per the germline V gene, CDR1 is PRHDT and CDR2 is FYEKMQ (reference sequence). The CDR3 sequence: CASSPRTGQGIGNEQFF. The CDR3 region has the DNA TGTGCCAGCAGCCCCCGGACGGGACAGGGGATCGGCAATGAGCAGTTCTTC.

J is TRBJ1-5 and V is TRBV5-1; a weak D match, TRBD1 (5 bases). CDR3 length: 13 amino acids. The ends were cut back, 5 bases at V and 4 bases at J, with 10 bases in the middle. The germline V gene encodes CDR1 SGHRS and CDR2 YFSETQ. The CDR3 spells CASRQGLNQPQHF. DNA for the CDR3: TGCGCCAGCAGGCAGGGCCTTAATCAGCCCCAGCATTTT.